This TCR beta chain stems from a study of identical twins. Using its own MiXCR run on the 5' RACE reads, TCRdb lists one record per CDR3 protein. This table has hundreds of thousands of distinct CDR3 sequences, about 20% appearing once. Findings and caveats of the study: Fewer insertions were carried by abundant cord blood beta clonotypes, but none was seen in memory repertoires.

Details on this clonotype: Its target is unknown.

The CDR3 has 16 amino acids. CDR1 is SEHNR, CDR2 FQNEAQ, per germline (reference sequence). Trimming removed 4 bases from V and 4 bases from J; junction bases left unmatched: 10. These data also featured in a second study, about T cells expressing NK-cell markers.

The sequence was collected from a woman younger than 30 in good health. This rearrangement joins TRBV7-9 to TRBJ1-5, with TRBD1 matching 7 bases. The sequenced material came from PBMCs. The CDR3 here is CASSSADREENQPQHF. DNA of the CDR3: TGTGCCAGCAGCTCGGCCGACAGGGAAGAAAATCAGCCCCAGCATTTT.